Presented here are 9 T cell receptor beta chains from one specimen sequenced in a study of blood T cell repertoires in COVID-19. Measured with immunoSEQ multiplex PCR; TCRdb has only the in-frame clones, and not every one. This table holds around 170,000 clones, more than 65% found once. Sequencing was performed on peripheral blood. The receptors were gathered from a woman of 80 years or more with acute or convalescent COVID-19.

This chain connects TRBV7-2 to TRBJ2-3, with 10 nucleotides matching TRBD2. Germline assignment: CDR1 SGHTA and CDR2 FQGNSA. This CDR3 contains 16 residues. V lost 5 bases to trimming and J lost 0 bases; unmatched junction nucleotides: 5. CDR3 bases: TGTGCCAGCAGCCAGAAGCGGGGGGGTAGCACAGATACGCAGTATTTT. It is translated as CASSQKRGGSTDTQYF.

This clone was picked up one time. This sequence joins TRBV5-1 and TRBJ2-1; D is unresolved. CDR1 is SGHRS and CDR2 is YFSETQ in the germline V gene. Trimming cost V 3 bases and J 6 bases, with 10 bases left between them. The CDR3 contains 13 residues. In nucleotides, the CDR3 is TGCGCCAGCAGCTCCGTGGCCCCCAATGAGCAGTTCTTC. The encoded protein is CASSSVAPNEQFF. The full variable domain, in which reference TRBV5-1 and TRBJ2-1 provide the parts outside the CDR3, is KAGVTQTPRYLIKTRGQQVTLSCSPISGHRSVSWYQQTPGQGLQFLFEYFSETQRNKGNFPGRFSGRQFSNSRSEMNVSTLELGDSALYLCASSSVAPNEQFFGPGTRLTVL.

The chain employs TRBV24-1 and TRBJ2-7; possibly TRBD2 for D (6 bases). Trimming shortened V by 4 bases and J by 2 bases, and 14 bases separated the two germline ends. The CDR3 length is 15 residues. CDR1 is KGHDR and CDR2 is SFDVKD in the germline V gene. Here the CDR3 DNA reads TGTGCCACCAGTGACCCCCGGGGGAGGACCTACGAGCAGTACTTC. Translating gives CATSDPRGRTYEQYF.

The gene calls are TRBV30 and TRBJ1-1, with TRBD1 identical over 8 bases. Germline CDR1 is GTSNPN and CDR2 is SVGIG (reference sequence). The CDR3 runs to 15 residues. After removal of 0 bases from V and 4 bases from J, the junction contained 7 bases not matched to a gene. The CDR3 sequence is CAWSVALTGATEAFF. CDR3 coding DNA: TGTGCCTGGAGTGTTGCCCTGACAGGGGCCACTGAAGCTTTCTTT.

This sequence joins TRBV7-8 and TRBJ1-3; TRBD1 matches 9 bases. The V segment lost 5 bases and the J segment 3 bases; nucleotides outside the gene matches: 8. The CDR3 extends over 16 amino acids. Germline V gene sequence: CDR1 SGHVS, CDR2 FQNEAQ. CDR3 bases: TGTGCCAGCAGCCGTGGACAGGGGTTGGTTGGAAACACCATATATTTT. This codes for CASSRGQGLVGNTIYF.

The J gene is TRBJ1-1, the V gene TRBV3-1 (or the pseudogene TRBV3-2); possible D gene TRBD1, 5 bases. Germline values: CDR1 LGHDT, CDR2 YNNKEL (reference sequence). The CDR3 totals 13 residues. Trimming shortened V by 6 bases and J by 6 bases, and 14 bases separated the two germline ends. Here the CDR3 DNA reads TGTGCCAGCAGTCAATGGGGCATGGCTGAAGCTTTCTTT. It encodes CASSQWGMAEAFF.

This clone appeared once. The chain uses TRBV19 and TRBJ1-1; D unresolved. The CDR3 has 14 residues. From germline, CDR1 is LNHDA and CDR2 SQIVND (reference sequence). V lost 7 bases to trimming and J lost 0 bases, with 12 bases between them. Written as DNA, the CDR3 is TGTGCCAGTAACGGAGTCCCTATGAACACTGAAGCTTTCTTT. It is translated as CASNGVPMNTEAFF.

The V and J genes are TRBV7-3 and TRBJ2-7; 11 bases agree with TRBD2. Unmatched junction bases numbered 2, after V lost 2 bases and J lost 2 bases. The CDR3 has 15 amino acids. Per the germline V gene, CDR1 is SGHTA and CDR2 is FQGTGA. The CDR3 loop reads CASSLGTSGTYEQYF. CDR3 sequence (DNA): TGTGCCAGCAGCTTAGGGACTAGCGGTACCTACGAGCAGTACTTC.

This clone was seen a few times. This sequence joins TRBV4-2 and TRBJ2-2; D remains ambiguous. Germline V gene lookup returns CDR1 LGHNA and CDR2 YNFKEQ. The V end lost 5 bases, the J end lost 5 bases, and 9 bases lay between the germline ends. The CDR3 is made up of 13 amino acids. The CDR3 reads CASSSGRTGELFF. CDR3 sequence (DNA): TGTGCCAGCAGCTCAGGCCGAACCGGGGAGCTGTTTTTT.